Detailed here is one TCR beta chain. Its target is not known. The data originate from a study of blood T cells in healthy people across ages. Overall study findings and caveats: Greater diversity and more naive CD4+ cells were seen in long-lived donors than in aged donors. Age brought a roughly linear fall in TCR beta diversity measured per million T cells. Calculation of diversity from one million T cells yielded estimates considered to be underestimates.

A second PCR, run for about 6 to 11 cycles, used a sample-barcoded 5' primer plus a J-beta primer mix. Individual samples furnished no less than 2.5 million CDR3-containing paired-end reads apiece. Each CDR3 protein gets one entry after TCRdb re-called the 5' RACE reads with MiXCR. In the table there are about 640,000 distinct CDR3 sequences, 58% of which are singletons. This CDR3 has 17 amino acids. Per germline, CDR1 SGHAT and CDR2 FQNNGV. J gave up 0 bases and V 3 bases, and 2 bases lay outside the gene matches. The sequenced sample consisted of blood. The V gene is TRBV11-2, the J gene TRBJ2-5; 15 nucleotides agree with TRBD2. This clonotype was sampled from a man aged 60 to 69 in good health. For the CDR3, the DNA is TGTGCCAGCAGCTTCGGGACTAGCGGGGGGTACCAAGAGACCCAGTACTTC. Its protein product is CASSFGTSGGYQETQYF.